This passage covers 17 T cell receptor beta chains from one sample sequenced in a study of control samples from healthy donors and cancer patients. Clones were sequenced by immunoSEQ multiplex PCR, and TCRdb holds only the in-frame ones, with some missing. The sample has 120,000 to 150,000 clones, 85% to 95% seen once; the top ten hold around 12%. The specimen sequenced was blood. The receptors here all came from a man between 35 and 55 years old in good health.

The rearrangement uses TRBV24-1 and TRBJ2-3; no clear D. The CDR3 totals 16 residues. Germline V gene lookup returns CDR1 KGHDR and CDR2 SFDVKD. Trimming removed 1 base from V and 2 bases from J, with 12 bases in between. This CDR3 is CATSDLSGGTTDTQYF. CDR3 coding DNA: TGTGCCACCAGTGATTTATCTGGCGGAACCACAGATACGCAGTATTTT.

The V and J genes are TRBV7-2 and TRBJ1-2; the D is unclear. CDR3 length: 12 amino acids. The germline V gene has CDR1 SGHTA and CDR2 FQGNSA. V lost 1 base to trimming and J lost 4 bases, with 4 bases between them. The CDR3: CASSLVVYGYTF. As DNA, the CDR3 is TGTGCCAGCAGCTTAGTGGTCTATGGCTACACCTTC.

Worth noting for this clone: Other DNA sequences within the sample encode an identical CDR3. The chain combines TRBV7-8 with TRBJ1-2; D might be TRBD1 (5 bases). Per the germline V gene, CDR1 is SGHVS and CDR2 is FQNEAQ. Between the trimmed V and J ends, which lost 6 bases and 2 bases, there was a span of 10 bases. The CDR3 is 13 amino acids. CDR3 coding DNA: TGTGCCAGCAGTCCTGACAGAAACTATGGCTACACCTTC. Its protein product is CASSPDRNYGYTF.

This sequence joins TRBV5-6 and TRBJ1-1; D call uncertain. CDR1 and CDR2 (germline): SGHDT, YYEEEE. The CDR3 is made up of 12 amino acids. Trimming removed 1 base from V and 8 bases from J, with 9 bases in between. CDR3 DNA sequence: TGTGCCAGCAGCTTGTCTGTTACCGAAGCTTTCTTT. Encoded protein: CASSLSVTEAFF. Combining the CDR3 with reference TRBV5-6 and TRBJ1-1 gives the whole variable domain DAGVTQSPTHLIKTRGQQVTLRCSPKSGHDTVSWYQQALGQGPQFIFQYYEEEERQRGNFPDRFSGHQFPNYSSELNVNALLLGDSALYLCASSLSVTEAFFGQGTRLTVV.

A single count supports this clone. The chain carries TRBV5-5 and TRBJ1-1; 9 bases line up with TRBD1. V was clipped by 3 bases and J by 0 bases; unmatched bases: 6. The length of the CDR3 is 16 residues. Germline V gene data show CDR1 as SGHKS and CDR2 as YYEKEE (reference sequence). CDR3 nucleotides: TGTGCCAGCAGCTCAAACCGGGACAGGGTGAACACTGAAGCTTTCTTT. Its translation: CASSSNRDRVNTEAFF.

V is TRBV7-6 and J is TRBJ2-5; 7 nucleotides match TRBD1. The CDR3 spans 17 residues. V trimming: 5 bases; J trimming: 1 base; junction bases outside the gene matches: 13. Germline V lookup: CDR1 SGHVS, CDR2 FNYEAQ. The CDR3 loop reads CASSPNLGTEIQETQYF. CDR3 coding DNA: TGTGCCAGCAGCCCAAACCTTGGGACAGAAATCCAAGAGACCCAGTACTTC. The full variable domain, in which reference TRBV7-6 and TRBJ2-5 provide the parts outside the CDR3, is GAGVSQSPRYKVTKRGQDVALRCDPISGHVSLYWYRQALGQGPEFLTYFNYEAQQDKSGLPNDRFSAERPEGSISTLTIQRTEQRDSAMYRCASSPNLGTEIQETQYFGPGTRLLVL.

The chain links TRBV5-1 to TRBJ2-5; 13 bases fit TRBD2. Germline CDR1 SGHRS, CDR2 YFSETQ. V was pared by 2 bases and J by 5 bases, with 9 bases of the junction left unmatched. The CDR3 is 17 amino acids. CDR3 protein: CASSLGGLAGPGETQYF. The CDR3 coding sequence is TGCGCCAGCAGCTTAGGGGGACTAGCGGGGCCGGGGGAGACCCAGTACTTC.

This sequence joins TRBV6-1 and TRBJ1-6; D might be TRBD1 (6 bases). Germline V CDR1 and CDR2: MNHNS, SASEGT. V was clipped by 2 bases and J by 7 bases, with 18 bases between them. The CDR3 loop spans 17 amino acids. The CDR3 bases are TGTGCCAGCAGTGAATATTCCCAGGGGCTTAAAAATTCACCCCTCCACTTT. This encodes CASSEYSQGLKNSPLHF.

J is TRBJ2-7 and V is TRBV2; possibly TRBD1 for D (6 bases). The CDR3 length is 16 residues. The germline CDR1 and CDR2 sequences are SNHLY and FYNNEI. The V end was cut by 8 bases, the J end by 2 bases, with 22 bases between. The CDR3 nucleotides read TGTGCCAGCTCTACTGGGACAAATAAGTTCCCCTACGAGCAGTACTTC. Translated, it gives CASSTGTNKFPYEQYF.

The rearrangement uses TRBV7-9 and TRBJ2-1; 10 positions agree with TRBD2. The CDR3 consists of 16 residues. Trimming cost V 5 bases and J 7 bases; bases outside gene matches: 11. Germline V CDR1 and CDR2: SEHNR, FQNEAQ (reference sequence). CDR3 coding DNA: TGTGCCAGCAGCCCTTTCAGCGGGAGGGTCTTGAATGAGCAGTTCTTC. Residues: CASSPFSGRVLNEQFF.

This clone was counted a single time. V and J are TRBV2 and TRBJ2-2; D unclear. V lost 4 bases and J 4 bases, leaving 13 bases between the germline ends. Per germline, CDR1 SNHLY and CDR2 FYNNEI. The CDR3 runs 15 residues. The CDR3 loop is CASSGWDSSTGELFF. The CDR3 nucleotides read TGTGCCAGCAGTGGGTGGGATTCTAGCACCGGGGAGCTGTTTTTT.

CDR3 coding DNA: TGCGCCAGCAGTGAGCCAGGGGCCCCAGAGACCCAGTACTTC. Translated, it gives CASSEPGAPETQYF. V and J are TRBV10-1 and TRBJ2-5; the D gene is possibly TRBD1 (6 bases). Germline V gene lookup returns CDR1 WNHNN and CDR2 SYGVQD (reference sequence). The CDR3 extends over 14 amino acids. V was clipped by 2 bases and J by 4 bases, with 11 bases between them.

This chain uses TRBV13 with TRBJ1-5; TRBD1 is a possible D gene (6 bases). Trimming removed 4 bases from V and 5 bases from J, with 15 bases in between. CDR1 and CDR2 (germline): PRHDT, FYEKMQ (reference sequence). CDR3 length: 15 residues. The CDR3 protein is CASSSGGGRDQPQHF. The CDR3 nucleotides are TGTGCCAGCAGCTCCGGCGGGGGGCGAGATCAGCCCCAGCATTTT.

This clone was seen only a few times. The CDR3 sequence: CASSATSGRGTQYF. The CDR3 DNA reads as TGTGCCAGCAGCGCGACTAGCGGCCGGGGGACCCAGTACTTC. The V gene is TRBV9, the J gene TRBJ2-5; 9 bases map to TRBD2. This CDR3 comprises 14 residues. The junction had 7 bases not matched to a gene; V was cut back by 3 bases and J by 7 bases. Per the germline V gene, CDR1 is SGDLS and CDR2 is YYNGEE.

The chain carries TRBV5-1 and TRBJ2-1, with 11 bases identical to TRBD2. Germline V CDR1 and CDR2: SGHRS, YFSETQ. Trimming cost V 4 bases and J 7 bases; bases outside gene matches: 4. The CDR3 is 14 amino acids. CDR3 residues: CASSGTSGRNEQFF. CDR3 DNA sequence: TGCGCCAGCAGCGGGACTAGCGGAAGAAATGAGCAGTTCTTC.

This rearrangement joins TRBV6-6 to TRBJ2-3; D perhaps matches TRBD2 (6 bases). This CDR3 region has 15 residues. CDR1 is MNHNY and CDR2 is SVGAGI in the germline V gene (reference sequence). Trimming left V 6 bases short and J 0 bases short, with 13 bases between. In DNA form, the CDR3 reads TGTGCCAGCAGGGGTTTAGCGGTTAGCACAGATACGCAGTATTTT. This translates into CASRGLAVSTDTQYF.

V and J are TRBV3-1 (or the pseudogene TRBV3-2) and TRBJ2-5, with a tentative D call TRBD2 (5 bases). Trimming removed 4 bases from V and 5 bases from J, with 17 bases in between. This CDR3 comprises 15 residues. Germline-derived CDR1 and CDR2 are LGHDT and YNNKEL (reference sequence). Here the CDR3 DNA reads TGTGCCAGCAGCCTCCGGACTGTTCAAGCGGAGACCCAGTACTTC. Residues: CASSLRTVQAETQYF.